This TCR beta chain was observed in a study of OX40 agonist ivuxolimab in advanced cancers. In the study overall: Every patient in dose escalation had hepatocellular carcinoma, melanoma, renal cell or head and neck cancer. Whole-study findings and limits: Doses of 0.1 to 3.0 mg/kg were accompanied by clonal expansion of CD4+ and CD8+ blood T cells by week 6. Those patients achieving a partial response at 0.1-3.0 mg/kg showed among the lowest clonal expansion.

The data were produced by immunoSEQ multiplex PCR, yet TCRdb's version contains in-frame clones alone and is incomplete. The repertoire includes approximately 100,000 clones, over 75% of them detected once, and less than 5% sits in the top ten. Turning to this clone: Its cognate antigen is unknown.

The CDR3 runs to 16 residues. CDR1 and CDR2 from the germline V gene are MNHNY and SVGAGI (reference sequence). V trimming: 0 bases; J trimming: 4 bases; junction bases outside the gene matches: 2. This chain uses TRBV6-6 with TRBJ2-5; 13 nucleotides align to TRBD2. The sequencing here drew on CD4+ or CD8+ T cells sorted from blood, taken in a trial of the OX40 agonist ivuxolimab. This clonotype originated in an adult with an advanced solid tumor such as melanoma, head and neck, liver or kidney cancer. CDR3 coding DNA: TGTGCCAGCAGTTACTCGAGGACTAGCGGGAGAGAGACCCAGTACTTC. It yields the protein CASSYSRTSGRETQYF.